This T cell receptor (beta chain) was captured in a study of cytomegalovirus exposure and HLA in healthy donors. Study background: Later, an analysis reported that the 95 to 150 validation repertoires had used the same platform as the 500 to 800 first-cohort repertoires. General observations from the study: In vitro checks showed that a few CMV-associated chains really do target CMV antigens. The study labeled 150 or so TCR beta chains cytomegalovirus-associated.

This clone was picked up a small number of times. Its matching antigen is unknown. The CDR3 runs to 13 residues. CDR1 is SGHNT and CDR2 is YYREEE in the germline V gene (reference sequence). V was pared by 0 bases and J by 4 bases, with 7 bases between. Using immunoSEQ multiplex PCR, the repertoire was profiled, and TCRdb retains in-frame clones only, with some absent. The sample holds 110,000 to 150,000 clones, roughly 87% seen once. The sample comprised PBMCs. This chain joins TRBV5-4 and TRBJ1-2; D is undetermined. The sequence derives from a woman under 30 in good health and CMV-seropositive. Written as DNA, the CDR3 is TGTGCCAGCAGCTTGGTCTCCGGCTATGGCTACACCTTC. It specifies CASSLVSGYGYTF.